This TCR beta chain was profiled in a study of human T cells and chemical hapten exposure. Overall study: Affected patients, primarily female, had alopecia areata, totalis or universalis. Per-sample TCR yield variability stemmed mainly from small pooled library volume differences. Findings and limits, study-wide: Clustering by CDR3 similarity yielded significantly more large clusters from expanded TCRs than controls.

The V gene's germline CDR1 is MDHEN and CDR2 SYDVKM. This CDR3 contains 14 residues. The V end lost 6 bases, the J end lost 1 base, and 10 bases lay between the germline ends. This clonotype occurred a few times. Its antigen is as yet unknown. Individual cDNA molecules each carried unique molecular identifiers attached by the library. A single record per CDR3 protein comes from TCRdb applying MiXCR to the RACE reads. The data show 140,000 or so distinct CDR3 sequences, with over 9.5% seen just once and under 1.5% held by the top ten. The time point: patch test 2, 6 weeks after DPC sensitization. Indicated treatment: therapeutic diphenylcyclopropenone sensitization with weekly scalp DPC.

The receptor was derived from a woman between 45 and 65 years old with alopecia areata. Some clones in this sample may be carry-over from other donors' samples. This rearrangement joins TRBV28 to TRBJ1-5; D is possibly TRBD1 (6 bases). Sample: whole blood, taken in connection with sensitization to the hapten diphenylcyclopropenone (DPC). The CDR3 DNA follows: TGTGCCAGCAGCAAGGGGGGGAGCAATCAGCCCCAGCATTTT. The encoded protein is CASSKGGSNQPQHF. The full variable domain, in which reference TRBV28 and TRBJ1-5 provide the parts outside the CDR3, is DVKVTQSSRYLVKRTGEKVFLECVQDMDHENMFWYRQDPGLGLRLIYFSYDVKMKEKGDIPEGYSVSREKKERFSLILESASTNQTSMYLCASSKGGSNQPQHFGDGTRLSIL.